The following is a TCR beta chain sequence with its context. Its antigen is not known. Method: immunoSEQ multiplex PCR; TCRdb's copy keeps in-frame clones and lacks some. The sample has 15,000 or so clones; more than 70% are singletons. The record originates from a study of T cells in localized non-small cell lung cancer. General observations from the study: Median roughly 57 top-100 tumor clones were shared with paired adjacent lung. Tumor showed lower T cell clonality than uninvolved adjacent lung, where it was highest. Higher T cell density in the blood was associated with longer overall survival, whereas higher adjacent-lung clonality associated with shorter survival.

The sequence came from a male donor at least 60 years old with stage II lung adenocarcinoma. Specimen: peripheral blood mononuclear cells, collected before any cancer treatment.

The DNA for the CDR3 is TGTGCCAGCAGCTTAGCCCCAAATAGCGGGAGGGCCCCCGGGTCCTACAATGAGCAGTTCTTC. As protein: CASSLAPNSGRAPGSYNEQFF. This chain joins TRBV7-6 and TRBJ2-1, with 11 nucleotides matching TRBD2. The V gene end was trimmed by 0 bases and the J gene end by 1 base; junction bases not matched to a gene: 14. Per the germline V gene, CDR1 is SGHVS and CDR2 is FNYEAQ. CDR3 length equals 21 residues.